The 19 T cell receptor beta chains below come from one sample, sequenced in a study of Graves' ophthalmopathy and Graves' hyperthyroidism. Amplified TCR beta CDR3 regions were obtained using RNA transcripts as template. An initial RT-PCR round employing HTBI primers preceded a second-round multiplex PCR. One entry per CDR3 protein results from TCRdb running MiXCR on the multiplex PCR reads. The data contain some 1.1 million distinct CDR3 sequences, about two fifths of them seen just once; the ten biggest clones take up around 10%. Sequencing was done on a sample of peripheral blood or thyroid tissue (not recorded which). The receptors derive from an adult man with Graves' hyperthyroidism.

This clonotype was found many times. This chain links TRBV5-1 with TRBJ1-5; possible D gene TRBD1, 5 bases. Germline assignment: CDR1 SGHRS and CDR2 YFSETQ. The germline V and J ends were trimmed by 0 bases and 2 bases, with 9 bases remaining between them. This CDR3 has 15 residues. The DNA of the CDR3 is TGCGCCAGCAGCTTGGTGGGGGATCGCAATCAGCCCCAGCATTTT. Protein sequence: CASSLVGDRNQPQHF.

This clonotype was found many times. The V call is TRBV7-9, the J call TRBJ2-7, with D uncertain. The CDR3 length is 14 residues. With 1 base removed from V and 3 bases from J, the gap between germline ends came to 10 bases. The germline CDR1 and CDR2 sequences are SEHNR and FQNEAQ (reference sequence). The DNA for the CDR3 is TGTGCCAGCAGCTTAGATGGCTATCACTACGAGCAGTACTTC. It yields the protein CASSLDGYHYEQYF.

This clonotype was detected only once. The rearrangement links TRBV25-1 to TRBJ2-7; 7 bases map to TRBD1. The CDR3 totals 15 residues. The V segment lost 5 bases and the J segment 2 bases; nucleotides outside the gene matches: 9. Germline V gene lookup returns CDR1 MGHDK and CDR2 SYGVNS. The CDR3, as DNA: TGTGCCAGCAGTCCAGTGACCGGGACAGCCTACGAGCAGTACTTC. Its translation: CASSPVTGTAYEQYF.

This clonotype was found many times. The chain employs TRBV20-1 and TRBJ1-5; D is possibly TRBD1 (6 bases). Germline V gives CDR1 DFQATT, CDR2 SNEGSKA (reference sequence). The CDR3 consists of 15 residues. The V end lost 2 bases, the J end lost 3 bases, and 14 bases lay between the germline ends. The CDR3 nucleotides are TGCAGTGCTAGACCGCAGGACAGAATCAATCAGCCCCAGCATTTT. Encoded protein: CSARPQDRINQPQHF.

Ten or more counts support this clonotype. The chain employs TRBV4-1 and TRBJ1-1, with D unresolved. Trimming took 0 bases from V and 6 from J, leaving 14 bases between them. The CDR3 extends over 15 amino acids. Germline-derived CDR1 and CDR2 are MGHRA and YSYEKL. The CDR3 DNA sequence: TGCGCCAGCAGCCAAGATGCCGTTCTCGAGCCTGAAGCTTTCTTT. Its protein product is CASSQDAVLEPEAFF.

This clonotype appeared many times. J is TRBJ2-5 and V is TRBV7-6, with D unclear. This CDR3 is 14 amino acids long. The germline V gene has CDR1 SGHVS and CDR2 FNYEAQ. V was shortened by 2 bases and J by 4 bases, with 11 bases between the two germline ends. The DNA of the CDR3 is TGTGCCAGCAGCTTATGGGCAGGTAGAGAGACCCAGTACTTC. This codes for CASSLWAGRETQYF.

This clonotype has only a few counts. V is TRBV28 and J is TRBJ1-2; the match to TRBD1 covers 10 bases. V was pared by 0 bases and J by 6 bases, with 1 base of the junction left unmatched. The germline gives CDR1 MDHEN, CDR2 SYDVKM. This CDR3 has 14 residues. CDR3 sequence: CASSLWGTGDGYTF. DNA of the CDR3: TGTGCCAGCAGTTTATGGGGGACAGGGGATGGCTACACCTTC.

V and J are TRBV7-2 and TRBJ2-6; D remains ambiguous. The CDR3 has 17 amino acids. V was clipped by 4 bases and J by 4 bases, with 17 bases between them. Germline CDR1 and CDR2: SGHTA and FQGNSA. As DNA, the CDR3 is TGTGCCAGCAGCTCAATATCGTTGGGTTCCGGGGCCAACGTCCTGACTTTC. It translates to CASSSISLGSGANVLTF.

The chain recombines TRBV19 with TRBJ2-7; D gene ambiguous. Trimming took off 2 bases at V and 6 bases at J, with 14 bases between the two ends. The CDR3 loop spans 14 amino acids. Germline CDR1 LNHDA, CDR2 SQIVND (reference sequence). This chain's CDR3 is CASSIFKGTGEQYF. The CDR3 region has the DNA TGTGCCAGTAGTATATTCAAGGGAACGGGCGAGCAGTACTTC.

The sample holds many counts of this clonotype. The chain joins TRBV7-2 to TRBJ2-2; D is undetermined. Germline values: CDR1 SGHTA, CDR2 FQGNSA. CDR3 length: 15 amino acids. The V gene lost 0 bases and the J gene lost 2 bases, with 7 bases spanning the gap. The CDR3 loop is CASSLAVGNTGELFF. CDR3 in DNA: TGTGCCAGCAGCTTAGCAGTCGGTAACACCGGGGAGCTGTTTTTT.

This clonotype was detected a few times. The chain joins TRBV12-3 or TRBV12-4 to TRBJ2-6, with D possibly being TRBD1 (5 bases). V lost 4 bases and J 5 bases, leaving 6 bases between the germline ends. This CDR3 is built from 13 residues. CDR3 DNA sequence: TGTGCCAGCAGTTCGGACAGGGCCAACGTCCTGACTTTC. Its protein product is CASSSDRANVLTF.

This clonotype occurred many times. The rearrangement uses TRBV14 and TRBJ1-2; D might be TRBD1 (6 bases). CDR1 and CDR2 from the germline V gene are SGHDN and FVKESK. The CDR3 runs 15 residues. The germline V and J ends were trimmed by 0 bases and 4 bases, with 12 bases remaining between them. Written as DNA, the CDR3 is TGTGCCAGCAGCCAAGAGGGTACAGGGTTCTATGGCTACACCTTC. Protein product: CASSQEGTGFYGYTF.

The CDR3 DNA follows: TGCAGTGCTAGGGCGGGGGGTGAAAAACTGTTTTTT. Protein: CSARAGGEKLFF. The chain links TRBV20-1 to TRBJ1-4; a weak D match, TRBD1 (5 bases). Trimming shortened V by 3 bases and J by 7 bases, and 9 bases separated the two germline ends. The CDR3 is 12 residues long. Looked up from germline, CDR1 is DFQATT and CDR2 is SNEGSKA (reference sequence).

This chain joins TRBV29-1 and TRBJ1-1, with TRBD1 as a possible D gene (5 bases). V dropped 7 bases and J dropped 0 bases, with 15 bases sitting between them. CDR1 is SQVTM, CDR2 ANQGSEA, per germline. The CDR3 length is 14 residues. CDR3 DNA sequence: TGCAGCGCCCGGGACGGTTCGATGAACACTGAAGCTTTCTTT. This gives the protein CSARDGSMNTEAFF.

This clonotype was counted ten times or more. This chain joins TRBV2 and TRBJ1-2; D is undetermined. Germline CDR1 is SNHLY and CDR2 is FYNNEI. V was pared by 6 bases and J by 5 bases, with 13 bases between. This CDR3 comprises 13 residues. CDR3 sequence reads: CASRAEAGYGYTF. As DNA, the CDR3 is TGTGCCAGCAGGGCCGAGGCTGGATATGGCTACACCTTC.

With regard to this clonotype: This sequence may be a read error, since a much larger clone differs from it by one base. V and J are TRBV10-3 and TRBJ2-6; D gene unclear. Trimming shortened V by 5 bases and J by 1 base, and 9 bases separated the two germline ends. Germline lookup yields CDR1 ENHRY and CDR2 SYGVKD. The CDR3 is made up of 15 amino acids. The CDR3 region is CAISSDMSGANVLTF. The CDR3, as DNA: TGTGCCATCAGTTCCGACATGTCTGGGGCCAACGTCCTGACTTTC.

As regards this clonotype: A read error is likely, as this CDR3 ends without the conserved phenylalanine or tryptophan. The DNA is omitted, as the CDR3 cannot be located on it reliably, and the CDR3 follows TCRdb's listing. The chain links TRBV5-1 to TRBJ2-5; the table assigns TRBD1, which was not confirmed against the DNA. With termini counted, the CDR3 has 11 amino acids. CDR1 SGHRS and CDR2 YFSETQ come from the germline V gene. CDR3 region: CASSPGAAYII.

This chain joins TRBV30 and TRBJ1-2; 8 bases are shared with TRBD1. CDR3 length: 14 amino acids. With V trimmed by 5 bases and J by 4 bases, 9 bases remained unmatched. The germline V gene has CDR1 GTSNPN and CDR2 SVGIG (reference sequence). The CDR3, as DNA: TGTGCCTGGGTACCAGGGGGCGCCGGCTATGGCTACACCTTC. As protein: CAWVPGGAGYGYTF.

This clonotype turned up a few times. This chain uses TRBV5-4 with TRBJ2-7; a possible D gene is TRBD2 (6 bases). Germline V gene sequence: CDR1 SGHNT, CDR2 YYREEE (reference sequence). Trimming removed 3 bases from V and 4 bases from J, with 14 bases in between. This CDR3 comprises 14 residues. The DNA for the CDR3 is TGTGCCAGCAGCTACGGGGGTTTGATTTACGAGCAGTACTTC. Translation gives CASSYGGLIYEQYF.